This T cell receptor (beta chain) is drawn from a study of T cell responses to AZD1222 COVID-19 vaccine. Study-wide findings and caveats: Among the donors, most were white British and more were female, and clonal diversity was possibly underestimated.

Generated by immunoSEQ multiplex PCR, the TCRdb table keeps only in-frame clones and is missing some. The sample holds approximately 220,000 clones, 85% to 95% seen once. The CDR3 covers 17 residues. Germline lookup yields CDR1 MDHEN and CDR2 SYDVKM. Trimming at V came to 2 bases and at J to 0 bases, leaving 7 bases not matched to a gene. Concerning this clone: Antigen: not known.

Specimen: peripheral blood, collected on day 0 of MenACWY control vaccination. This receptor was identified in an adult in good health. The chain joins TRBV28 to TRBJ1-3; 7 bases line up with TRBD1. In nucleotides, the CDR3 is TGTGCCAGCAGTTTAAGGGGGCGGGTTGGCTCTGGAAACACCATATATTTT. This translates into CASSLRGRVGSGNTIYF.